The 5 T cell receptor beta chains listed next were all sequenced from one sample in a study of T cells in localized non-small cell lung cancer. TCRdb's table, derived via immunoSEQ multiplex PCR, lists solely in-frame clones and lacks some. The sample shows about 24,000 clones, 70% to 90% of them seen only once. This material consisted of peripheral blood mononuclear cells, taken before any cancer treatment. The source is a woman aged 35-75 years with stage III lung adenocarcinoma.

The V and J genes are TRBV9 and TRBJ2-3, with 8 positions matching TRBD2. With 4 bases clipped from V and 4 bases from J, the junction kept 5 bases outside the gene matches. The germline V gene encodes CDR1 SGDLS and CDR2 YYNGEE. The CDR3 contains 14 residues. In nucleotides, the CDR3 is TGTGCCAGCAGCCCGGGGGGGGGCCCAGATACGCAGTATTTT. Protein sequence: CASSPGGGPDTQYF.

This clone was detected only a few times. The V call is TRBV29-1, the J call TRBJ1-2; no clear D. This CDR3 has 12 amino acids. The germline gives CDR1 SQVTM, CDR2 ANQGSEA. The V gene lost 8 bases and the J gene lost 5 bases, with 15 bases spanning the gap. CDR3 in amino acids: CSHLEDGYGYTF. CDR3 in DNA: TGCAGCCACCTCGAGGACGGTTATGGCTACACCTTC.

The chain recombines TRBV9 with TRBJ2-5; D possibly matches TRBD1 or TRBD2 (6 bases each). Trimming cost V 0 bases and J 2 bases, with 8 bases left between them. There are 14 residues in the CDR3. The germline V gene has CDR1 SGDLS and CDR2 YYNGEE. The CDR3 nucleotides read TGTGCCAGCAGCGTAGAAGGGGGGCAAGAGACCCAGTACTTC. It yields the protein CASSVEGGQETQYF. Filled out from reference TRBV9 and TRBJ2-5, the complete variable domain reads DSGVTQTPKHLITATGQRVTLRCSPRSGDLSVYWYQQSLDQGLQFLIQYYNGEERAKGNILERFSAQQFPDLHSELNLSSLELGDSALYFCASSVEGGQETQYFGPGTRLLVL.

This sequence joins TRBV27 and TRBJ2-2; no definite D call. The germline V and J ends were trimmed by 6 bases and 3 bases, with 8 bases remaining between them. This CDR3 is 13 amino acids long. Germline assignment: CDR1 MNHEY and CDR2 SMNVEV (reference sequence). The CDR3 nucleotides are TGTGCCAGCAGCTTAGGGTACACCGGGGAGCTGTTTTTT. It encodes CASSLGYTGELFF.

This chain joins TRBV7-2 and TRBJ2-2, with D possibly matching TRBD2 (5 bases). Germline CDR1 and CDR2: SGHTA and FQGNSA. The V gene lost 4 bases and the J gene lost 2 bases, with 11 bases spanning the gap. This CDR3 has 15 amino acids. CDR3 region: CASSSRGLNTGELFF. In DNA form, the CDR3 reads TGTGCCAGCAGCTCGCGAGGGCTTAACACCGGGGAGCTGTTTTTT. The variable domain in full, completed from reference TRBV7-2 and TRBJ2-2, reads GAGVSQSPSNKVTEKGKDVELRCDPISGHTALYWYRQSLGQGLEFLIYFQGNSAPDKSGLPSDRFSAERTGGSVSTLTIQRTQQEDSAVYLCASSSRGLNTGELFFGEGSRLTVL.